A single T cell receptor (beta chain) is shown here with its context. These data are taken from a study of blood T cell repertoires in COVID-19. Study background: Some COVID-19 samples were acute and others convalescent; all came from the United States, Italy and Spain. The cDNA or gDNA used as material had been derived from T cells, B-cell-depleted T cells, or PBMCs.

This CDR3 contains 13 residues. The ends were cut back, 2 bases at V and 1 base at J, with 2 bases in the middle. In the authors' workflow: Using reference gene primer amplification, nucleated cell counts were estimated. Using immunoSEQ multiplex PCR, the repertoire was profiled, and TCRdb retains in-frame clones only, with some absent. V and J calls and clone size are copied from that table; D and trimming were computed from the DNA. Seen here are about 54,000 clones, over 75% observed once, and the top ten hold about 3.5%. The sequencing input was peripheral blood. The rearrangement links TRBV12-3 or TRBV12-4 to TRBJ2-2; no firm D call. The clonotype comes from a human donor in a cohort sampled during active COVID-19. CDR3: CASSLLNTGELFF. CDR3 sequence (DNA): TGTGCCAGCAGTTTACTGAACACCGGGGAGCTGTTTTTT.